One sample yielded the 31 T cell receptor beta chains listed below, sequenced in a study of blood T cells in healthy people across ages. The use of a sample-barcoded 5' primer and a J-beta primer mix characterized a second PCR of 7 to 11 cycles. TCRdb analysed the 5' RACE reads with MiXCR anew, one entry per CDR3 protein. Of approximately 1,100,000 distinct CDR3 sequences listed, 35% to 55% are singletons. The sequenced sample consisted of blood. The receptors stem from a woman in her sixties in good health.

The chain joins TRBV27 to TRBJ2-3; D is perhaps TRBD1 (5 bases). V lost 3 bases, J lost 5 bases, and 15 bases lay in between. CDR1 and CDR2 (germline): MNHEY, SMNVEV (reference sequence). This CDR3 comprises 15 residues. CDR3 loop: CASSLYGVRGDTQYF. For the CDR3, the DNA is TGTGCCAGCAGTTTGTATGGGGTTAGGGGAGATACGCAGTATTTT.

This rearrangement joins TRBV18 to TRBJ2-3; 15 bases are shared with TRBD2. CDR3 size: 20 residues. Unmatched junction bases numbered 9, after V lost 0 bases and J lost 2 bases. Germline CDR1 reads KGHSH; CDR2 reads LQKENI. The DNA of the CDR3 is TGTGCCAGCTCACCACCGAGCCGGACTAGCGGGAGGGCCGTCACAGATACGCAGTATTTT. Its protein product is CASSPPSRTSGRAVTDTQYF.

The V and J genes are TRBV6-1 and TRBJ2-2; TRBD2 matches at 9 bases. V was clipped by 5 bases and J by 7 bases; unmatched bases: 14. Germline CDR1 is MNHNS and CDR2 is SASEGT. This CDR3 comprises 17 residues. CDR3 in amino acids: CASSLPIAGEKGGELFF. CDR3 DNA sequence: TGTGCCAGCAGTCTCCCAATAGCGGGAGAAAAGGGCGGGGAGCTGTTTTTT.

The CDR3 region is CASRIEGQGANDEQFF. The CDR3 DNA reads TGTGCCAGCAGGATAGAAGGACAGGGGGCTAACGATGAGCAGTTCTTC. The chain joins TRBV27 to TRBJ2-1; 11 bases map to TRBD1. Germline V gene data show CDR1 as MNHEY and CDR2 as SMNVEV (reference sequence). V trimming: 6 bases; J trimming: 8 bases; junction bases outside the gene matches: 12. The CDR3 has 16 amino acids.

This clonotype was counted between two and nine times. The chain carries TRBV20-1 and TRBJ2-7; D gene ambiguous. This CDR3 has 11 amino acids. Trimming left V 2 bases short and J 6 bases short, with 8 bases between. Germline CDR1 is DFQATT and CDR2 is SNEGSKA (reference sequence). In DNA form, the CDR3 reads TGCAGTGCTAGATCGGGTGGCGAGCAGTACTTC. Amino acid sequence: CSARSGGEQYF.

This clonotype was seen a handful of times. This chain links TRBV10-3 with TRBJ1-2; no reliable D call. The germline gives CDR1 ENHRY, CDR2 SYGVKD. The CDR3 consists of 13 residues. V was trimmed by 6 bases and J by 1 base, leaving 9 bases between them. The CDR3 spells CAISGDINYGYTF. The CDR3 nucleotides are TGTGCCATCAGCGGCGATATTAACTATGGCTACACCTTC.

This chain connects TRBV5-5 to TRBJ2-4; unclear D gene. The assigned J gene may be wrong: the sequence end matches TRBJ2-7 better. Germline V gene sequence: CDR1 SGHKS, CDR2 YYEKEE (reference sequence). The CDR3 spans 18 residues. CDR3: CASSLWYPQKLQKYEQYF. The CDR3 coding sequence is TGTGCCAGCAGCTTGTGGTATCCCCAGAAACTTCAGAAATACGAGCAGTACTTC.

This clonotype was counted between two and nine times. CDR3 sequence reads: CASSLPDYEQYF. As DNA, the CDR3 is TGTGCCAGCAGCTTACCCGACTACGAGCAGTACTTC. V gene TRBV7-4 combines with J gene TRBJ2-7; D gene uncertain. CDR3 size: 12 residues. Germline-derived CDR1 and CDR2 are SGHVT and SQSDAQ. V was pared by 2 bases and J by 3 bases, with 5 bases between.

J is TRBJ2-7 and V is TRBV11-2; D is perhaps TRBD1 (5 bases). The CDR3 has 14 residues. Germline V gene lookup returns CDR1 SGHAT and CDR2 FQNNGV. The V gene lost 1 base and the J gene lost 2 bases, with 9 bases spanning the gap. In DNA form, the CDR3 reads TGTGCCAGCAGCTTAGGACAGCAAGCCTACGAGCAGTACTTC. It yields the protein CASSLGQQAYEQYF. Looking up the rest from reference TRBV11-2 and TRBJ2-7 gives the full variable domain: EAGVAQSPRYKIIEKRQSVAFWCNPISGHATLYWYQQILGQGPKLLIQFQNNGVVDDSQLPKDRFSAERLKGVDSTLKIQPAKLEDSAVYLCASSLGQQAYEQYFGPGTRLTVT.

This clonotype was counted at least ten times. The J gene is TRBJ2-7, the V gene TRBV12-3 or TRBV12-4; 12 bases align to TRBD2. This CDR3 has 15 amino acids. The junction had 6 bases not matched to a gene; V was cut back by 6 bases and J by 3 bases. The CDR3 nucleotides read TGTGCCAGCAGCACGACTAGCGGGAGTATCTACGAGCAGTACTTC. This gives the protein CASSTTSGSIYEQYF.

The chain links TRBV10-3 to TRBJ2-3, with 7 bases fitting TRBD2. Trimming removed 8 bases from V and 0 bases from J; junction bases left unmatched: 14. This CDR3 comprises 17 residues. Germline CDR1 ENHRY, CDR2 SYGVKD. CDR3 sequence: CAIFVGPAAGSTDTQYF. In DNA form, the CDR3 reads TGTGCCATCTTCGTTGGGCCAGCAGCGGGGAGCACAGATACGCAGTATTTT.

In regard to this clonotype: It may be a read error: a sequence one base away is much more abundant. The J gene is TRBJ2-7, the V gene TRBV6-5; D gene unclear. V lost 5 bases, J lost 0 bases, and 8 bases lay in between. The germline V gene has CDR1 MNHEY and CDR2 SVGAGI. The CDR3 has 13 amino acids. The CDR3: CASSDGISYEQYF. CDR3 DNA sequence: TGTGCCAGCAGTGACGGTATCTCCTACGAGCAGTACTTC.

A few counts support this clonotype. The CDR3 DNA reads as TGTGCCAGCTCCCCACGGGGTGCCTATAATTCACCCCTCCACTTT. This codes for CASSPRGAYNSPLHF. V is TRBV25-1 and J is TRBJ1-6; unclear D gene. This CDR3 spans 15 amino acids. Per germline, CDR1 MGHDK and CDR2 SYGVNS. Trimming removed 8 bases from V and 2 bases from J, with 13 bases in between.

J is TRBJ2-7 and V is TRBV12-5; D may correspond to TRBD1 or TRBD2 (5 bases each). The DNA end is more similar to TRBJ2-5, so the J call may be wrong. The V gene's germline CDR1 is LGHNT and CDR2 FRNRAP. This CDR3 spans 13 amino acids. CDR3 DNA: TGTGCTAGTGGTTTTGGGGGAGCGGAGACCCAGTACTTC. This codes for CASGFGGAETQYF.

The chain combines TRBV20-1 with TRBJ2-7; no definite D call. CDR1 is DFQATT, CDR2 SNEGSKA, per germline (reference sequence). CDR3 length equals 13 residues. Trimming cost V 5 bases and J 0 bases, with 11 bases left between them. CDR3 protein: CSALRRSSYEQYF. The DNA of the CDR3 is TGCAGTGCTCTTCGACGGAGCTCCTACGAGCAGTACTTC.

The CDR3 sequence is CASSSTSGGPSTDTQYF. CDR3 in DNA: TGTGCCAGCAGTTCGACTAGCGGGGGCCCTAGCACAGATACGCAGTATTTT. The chain employs TRBV2 and TRBJ2-3, with 12 bases matching TRBD2. With V trimmed by 5 bases and J by 0 bases, 6 bases remained unmatched. This CDR3 has 17 amino acids. Germline values: CDR1 SNHLY, CDR2 FYNNEI.

This clonotype showed up just a few times. The gene calls are TRBV2 and TRBJ1-1, with D perhaps TRBD1 (6 bases). Per germline, CDR1 SNHLY and CDR2 FYNNEI. The CDR3 totals 16 residues. With 6 bases removed from V and 1 base from J, the gap between germline ends came to 18 bases. As DNA, the CDR3 is TGTGCCAGCAGCGAAAGGACCGGGACAACGAACACTGAAGCTTTCTTT. Translation gives CASSERTGTTNTEAFF.

This clonotype was detected a few times. This chain uses TRBV30 with TRBJ2-7; D is tentatively TRBD1 or TRBD2 (5 bases each). This CDR3 has 13 amino acids. Germline CDR1 reads GTSNPN; CDR2 reads SVGIG (reference sequence). Trimming stripped 3 bases from V and 5 bases from J, with 14 bases between. CDR3 region: CAWSLGARDEQYF. CDR3 bases: TGTGCCTGGAGCCTTGGGGCGAGGGACGAGCAGTACTTC.

The V and J genes are TRBV6-1 and TRBJ1-4; no clear D. Germline values: CDR1 MNHNS, CDR2 SASEGT. V was clipped by 9 bases and J by 11 bases, with 13 bases between them. This CDR3 spans 11 amino acids. CDR3 amino acids: CASTVGDKLFF. The CDR3, as DNA: TGTGCCAGTACGGTCGGAGATAAACTGTTTTTT.

There are many counts of this clonotype. The chain uses TRBV20-1 and TRBJ2-1; D ambiguous. Germline lookup yields CDR1 DFQATT and CDR2 SNEGSKA (reference sequence). V lost 2 bases to trimming and J lost 10 bases, with 9 bases between them. This CDR3 is 11 amino acids long. The DNA for the CDR3 is TGCAGTGCTAGAATCTTGGTGGAGCAGTTCTTC. Amino acid sequence: CSARILVEQFF.

This clonotype has a handful of counts. This sequence joins TRBV6-5 and TRBJ2-4; D gene uncertain. Per the germline V gene, CDR1 is MNHEY and CDR2 is SVGAGI. The length of the CDR3 is 12 residues. Trimming pared 7 bases from V and 9 bases from J, leaving 13 bases between. In DNA form, the CDR3 reads TGTGCCAGCAAGGGCCCATGGGGCATTCAGTACTTC. As protein: CASKGPWGIQYF.

The rearrangement links TRBV20-1 to TRBJ1-4, with a weak D call TRBD1 (6 bases). Germline CDR1 is DFQATT and CDR2 is SNEGSKA (reference sequence). Trimming removed 6 bases at V and 2 bases at J, with 16 bases between. The CDR3 spans 15 residues. The CDR3 spells CSARSLGATNEKLFF. Here the CDR3 DNA reads TGCAGTGCCAGGTCTTTGGGGGCGACTAATGAAAAACTGTTTTTT.

CDR3: CSTYRQGSSQETQYF. In nucleotides, the CDR3 is TGCAGCACTTATCGTCAGGGATCCTCCCAAGAGACCCAGTACTTC. This chain links TRBV29-1 with TRBJ2-5, with D perhaps matching TRBD1 (5 bases). The CDR3 length is 15 residues. With 8 bases removed from V and 1 base from J, the gap between germline ends came to 20 bases. The germline CDR1 and CDR2 sequences are SQVTM and ANQGSEA.

The genes are TRBV7-2 and TRBJ1-2, with a tentative D call TRBD1 (5 bases). The CDR3 spans 14 residues. V was pared by 8 bases and J by 2 bases, with 15 bases between. Germline CDR1 is SGHTA and CDR2 is FQGNSA. The CDR3 loop is CASGHGWANYGYTF. The CDR3 region has the DNA TGTGCCAGCGGACACGGTTGGGCCAACTATGGCTACACCTTC.

The chain has TRBV6-5 and TRBJ1-6, with no clear D. CDR1 is MNHEY and CDR2 is SVGAGI in the germline V gene. V lost 7 bases and J lost 0, with 10 bases in between. The CDR3 is made up of 15 amino acids. The chain's CDR3 is CASNHRSSYNSPLHF. In DNA, the CDR3 is TGTGCCAGCAATCACCGGAGCTCCTATAATTCACCCCTCCACTTT.

A word on this clonotype: A junction boundary mismatches the germline segment, possibly from a read error. CDR3 coding DNA: TGCAGTGCTACCAAGCGGGGGGGTCCCCAAGGGACCCAGTACTTC. Protein product: CSATKRGGPQGTQYF. The chain carries TRBV20-1 and TRBJ2-5; 10 bases agree with TRBD2. CDR1 and CDR2 (germline): DFQATT, SNEGSKA (reference sequence). The CDR3 covers 15 residues.

This sequence joins TRBV5-8 and TRBJ2-1; 9 positions agree with TRBD1. V lost 4 bases to trimming and J lost 7 bases; unmatched junction nucleotides: 9. This CDR3 is built from 15 residues. Germline V gene sequence: CDR1 SGHTS, CDR2 YDEGEE. The CDR3 DNA follows: TGTGCCAGCAGCGTCGGGACAGGGTATAGAAATGAGCAGTTCTTC. Its translation is CASSVGTGYRNEQFF.

This clonotype was seen a few times. The gene calls are TRBV20-1 and TRBJ1-5; tentative D call: TRBD1 (6 bases). This CDR3 is 14 amino acids long. The germline V gene encodes CDR1 DFQATT and CDR2 SNEGSKA (reference sequence). The V end was cut by 3 bases, the J end by 4 bases, with 13 bases between. The CDR3 DNA sequence: TGCAGTGCTAGCCTGGTCCAGGGGAATCAGCCCCAGCATTTT. Its translation: CSASLVQGNQPQHF.

This chain connects TRBV7-2 to TRBJ1-6; 7 positions match TRBD1. This CDR3 has 14 amino acids. J gave up 8 bases and V 5 bases, and 6 bases lay outside the gene matches. CDR1 and CDR2 (germline): SGHTA, FQGNSA. The DNA for the CDR3 is TGTGCCAGCAGCCCTGCAGGGGGGGATTCACCCCTCCACTTT. Encoded protein: CASSPAGGDSPLHF.

The rearrangement links TRBV6-6 to TRBJ1-1; 9 nucleotides agree with TRBD1. This CDR3 spans 14 amino acids. CDR1 MNHNY and CDR2 SVGAGI come from the germline V gene (reference sequence). Trimming cost V 6 bases and J 3 bases; bases outside gene matches: 5. As DNA, the CDR3 is TGTGCCAGCAGAAAACAGGGGGCCCACACTGAAGCTTTCTTT. Translation: CASRKQGAHTEAFF.

The chain is built from TRBV5-1 and TRBJ2-5; 7 nucleotides match TRBD1. Trimming at V came to 2 bases and at J to 2 bases, leaving 3 bases not matched to a gene. CDR3 length equals 14 residues. The germline V gene has CDR1 SGHRS and CDR2 YFSETQ. The CDR3 loop is CASSFDRAQETQYF. For the CDR3, the DNA is TGCGCCAGCAGCTTTGACAGGGCACAAGAGACCCAGTACTTC.